Presented here are 22 T cell receptor beta chains from one specimen sequenced in a study of T cells in Graves' hyperthyroidism and ophthalmopathy. Amplified TCR beta CDR3 regions derived from RNA transcripts. A set of HTBI primers served as the primers for a first-round RT-PCR of the TCR CDR3. TCRdb independently ran MiXCR on the multiplex PCR reads; one entry per CDR3 protein. The repertoire includes fewer than 450,000 distinct CDR3 sequences, about 17% of them detected once, and around a third sits in the top ten. The sample consisted of blood. These receptors came from a woman in her twenties or thirties with Graves' hyperthyroidism that later progressed to Graves' ophthalmopathy.

This chain joins TRBV30 and TRBJ2-7; no reliable D call. The germline CDR1 and CDR2 sequences are GTSNPN and SVGIG (reference sequence). Trimming pared 6 bases from V and 4 bases from J, leaving 10 bases between. The CDR3 spans 11 residues. CDR3 residues: CACQNEYEQYF. The CDR3, as DNA: TGTGCCTGTCAAAATGAGTACGAGCAGTACTTC.

This clonotype was picked up many times. The chain carries TRBV20-1 and TRBJ2-5; 13 bases align to TRBD2. The V gene end was trimmed by 0 bases and the J gene end by 2 bases; junction bases not matched to a gene: 9. CDR1 is DFQATT and CDR2 is SNEGSKA in the germline V gene (reference sequence). This CDR3 comprises 18 residues. The CDR3, as DNA: TGCAGTGCTAGAGACCCCCGCGGGACTAGCGGGGATCAAGAGACCCAGTACTTC. This codes for CSARDPRGTSGDQETQYF.

As concerns this clonotype: This sequence may be a read error, since a much larger clone differs from it by one base. The V gene is TRBV6-1, the J gene TRBJ2-1; 10 nucleotides match TRBD1. The CDR3 runs to 15 residues. Germline V lookup: CDR1 MNHNS, CDR2 SASEGT. The CDR3 spells CASGTGAGGYNEQLF. DNA for the CDR3: TGTGCCAGCGGGACAGGGGCCGGCGGGTACAATGAGCAGTTGTTC.

This clonotype was recorded many times. V is TRBV30 and J is TRBJ2-1, with no clear D. V lost 4 bases and J 3 bases, leaving 13 bases between the germline ends. There are 14 residues in the CDR3. In germline, CDR1 is GTSNPN, CDR2 SVGIG (reference sequence). The CDR3 loop reads CAWIHPIDYNEQFF. The CDR3 nucleotides read TGTGCCTGGATCCACCCAATTGACTACAATGAGCAGTTCTTC.

With respect to this clonotype: This clone may be a read error of a much larger clone one base away. This chain uses TRBV6-1 with TRBJ1-5, with a possible D match to TRBD1 (6 bases). This CDR3 is built from 17 residues. Between the trimmed V and J ends, which lost 5 bases and 6 bases, there was a span of 23 bases. Germline V gives CDR1 MNHNS, CDR2 SASEGT. CDR3 nucleotide sequence: TGTGCCAGCAGTCCACCCCCGGACAGTGGGTCGGGTCAGCCCCAGCATTTT. Protein: CASSPPPDSGSGQPQHF.

This chain links TRBV10-3 with TRBJ2-7; D might be TRBD2 (7 bases). The germline V gene has CDR1 ENHRY and CDR2 SYGVKD. The V and J ends lost 2 bases and 2 bases respectively, with 19 bases between them. This CDR3 contains 17 residues. The CDR3 loop is CAISETSGGLATYEQYF. The CDR3 DNA reads as TGTGCCATCAGTGAGACGTCCGGGGGGCTTGCTACCTACGAGCAGTACTTC.

This clonotype showed up many times. The chain combines TRBV2 with TRBJ1-2; TRBD1 might be the D (5 bases). This CDR3 has 14 amino acids. With 4 bases removed from V and 2 bases from J, the gap between germline ends came to 11 bases. Looked up from germline, CDR1 is SNHLY and CDR2 is FYNNEI. The CDR3 reads CASSAPGRNYGYTF. As DNA, the CDR3 is TGTGCCAGCAGTGCACCGGGACGGAACTATGGCTACACCTTC.

This clonotype was seen at least ten times. This chain uses TRBV10-3 with TRBJ2-5; D gene unclear. Germline assignment: CDR1 ENHRY and CDR2 SYGVKD. The CDR3 runs 12 residues. The V end lost 0 bases, the J end lost 3 bases, and 2 bases lay between the germline ends. CDR3 in amino acids: CAISESEETQYF. The CDR3 nucleotides read TGTGCCATCAGTGAGTCGGAAGAGACCCAGTACTTC.

Ten or more counts support this clonotype. V usage is TRBV11-3 and J usage is TRBJ2-7; D call uncertain. Trimming stripped 1 base from V and 4 bases from J, with 8 bases between. This CDR3 has 13 residues. Germline V CDR1 and CDR2: SGHNT, YENEEA. The CDR3 is CASSLGSTYEQYF. The CDR3 coding sequence is TGTGCCAGCAGCTTAGGCTCTACATACGAGCAGTACTTC.

This clonotype was observed many times. The chain has TRBV7-2 and TRBJ2-5, with TRBD2 as a possible D gene (6 bases). Trimming took off 3 bases at V and 5 bases at J, with 13 bases between the two ends. CDR1 and CDR2 (germline): SGHTA, FQGNSA. The CDR3 length is 14 residues. The DNA for the CDR3 is TGTGCCAGCAGCTTTATGGGCGGGACGGAGACCCAGTACTTC. Translation gives CASSFMGGTETQYF.

This clonotype came up once. This chain connects TRBV11-3 to TRBJ2-2; D is ambiguous. The V gene's germline CDR1 is SGHNT and CDR2 YENEEA. Deletions cut 5 bases from V and 4 bases from J, with 5 bases between. The CDR3 has 12 residues. The CDR3 is CASSTGTGELFF. In DNA form, the CDR3 reads TGTGCCAGCAGCACGGGCACCGGGGAGCTGTTTTTT.

This clonotype was detected many times. The genes are TRBV2 and TRBJ1-1; D is unclear. CDR1 and CDR2 from the germline V gene are SNHLY and FYNNEI. The CDR3 totals 13 residues. Trimming pared 6 bases from V and 0 bases from J, leaving 8 bases between. The CDR3 DNA reads TGTGCCAGCAGGCGACCGATGAACACTGAAGCTTTCTTT. This sequence encodes CASRRPMNTEAFF. The entire variable domain, with the rest obtained from reference TRBV2 and TRBJ1-1, is as follows: EPEVTQTPSHQVTQMGQEVILRCVPISNHLYFYWYRQILGQKVEFLVSFYNNEISEKSEIFDDQFSVERPDGSNFTLKIRSTKLEDSAMYFCASRRPMNTEAFFGQGTRLTVV.

In its sample, this clonotype was seen many times. The chain links TRBV28 to TRBJ2-3, with D maybe TRBD1 (6 bases). With 5 bases removed from V and 0 bases from J, the gap between germline ends came to 12 bases. The CDR3 runs to 15 residues. The germline CDR1 and CDR2 sequences are MDHEN and SYDVKM. The CDR3 region has the DNA TGTGCCAGCAGTACGGACAGAGGCAGCACAGATACGCAGTATTTT. Its translation: CASSTDRGSTDTQYF.

The chain is built from TRBV28 and TRBJ2-5; D is perhaps TRBD2 (5 bases). The V gene's germline CDR1 is MDHEN and CDR2 SYDVKM. The CDR3 is 14 amino acids. V was cut by 3 bases and J by 4 bases, with 12 bases left in between. The CDR3 DNA sequence: TGTGCCAGCAGTTTGAGGGAAGGCCCAGAGACCCAGTACTTC. Translated: CASSLREGPETQYF.

This clonotype appeared a few times. The V and J genes are TRBV20-1 and TRBJ2-5, with D unclear. In germline, CDR1 is DFQATT, CDR2 SNEGSKA (reference sequence). This CDR3 has 12 residues. The germline V and J ends were trimmed by 3 bases and 2 bases, with 7 bases remaining between them. CDR3 amino acids: CSASERQETQYF. CDR3 nucleotides: TGCAGTGCTAGTGAGAGACAAGAGACCCAGTACTTC.

This clonotype was counted many times. Here the CDR3 DNA reads TGTGCCAGCAGTTACTCGGCCGATGGGATCTACGAGCAGTACTTC. Residues: CASSYSADGIYEQYF. The chain couples TRBV6-5 to TRBJ2-7; no clear D gene. The germline V gene has CDR1 MNHEY and CDR2 SVGAGI. Trimming pared 0 bases from V and 3 bases from J, leaving 12 bases between. This CDR3 has 15 residues.

There are many counts of this clonotype. The chain has TRBV27 and TRBJ2-3; no firm D call. The V gene lost 2 bases and the J gene lost 0 bases, with 15 bases spanning the gap. The CDR3 totals 17 residues. CDR1 is MNHEY, CDR2 SMNVEV, per germline (reference sequence). CDR3 in DNA: TGTGCCAGCAGTTTACTATCTGAGAGGCTCAGCACAGATACGCAGTATTTT. Its translation: CASSLLSERLSTDTQYF.

This clonotype has just a few counts. The chain is built from TRBV7-9 and TRBJ2-5, with D maybe TRBD1 (5 bases). The CDR3 is 15 residues long. From germline, CDR1 is SEHNR and CDR2 FQNEAQ (reference sequence). V was clipped by 1 base and J by 3 bases, with 12 bases between them. The CDR3 sequence is CASSLEIWGEETQYF. As DNA, the CDR3 is TGTGCCAGCAGCTTAGAGATCTGGGGCGAAGAGACCCAGTACTTC. The full variable domain, in which reference TRBV7-9 and TRBJ2-5 provide the parts outside the CDR3, is DTGVSQNPRHKITKRGQNVTFRCDPISEHNRLYWYRQTLGQGPEFLTYFQNEAQLEKSRLLSDRFSAERPKGSFSTLEIQRTEQGDSAMYLCASSLEIWGEETQYFGPGTRLLVL.

In its sample, this clonotype was seen many times. The genes are TRBV24-1 and TRBJ2-3; unclear D gene. The V end was cut by 2 bases, the J end by 0 bases, with 5 bases between. The germline gives CDR1 KGHDR, CDR2 SFDVKD. This CDR3 spans 14 amino acids. Here the CDR3 reads CATSDSRSTDTQYF. The CDR3 region has the DNA TGTGCCACCAGTGATTCTCGGAGCACAGATACGCAGTATTTT.

This clonotype came up many times. V is TRBV29-1 and J is TRBJ2-3, with 8 bases fitting TRBD1. The germline gives CDR1 SQVTM, CDR2 ANQGSEA. The CDR3 spans 13 residues. The ends lost 3 bases at V and 5 bases at J; junction bases unmatched: 4. The CDR3 sequence: CSVDRQGQDTQYF. The CDR3 DNA is TGCAGCGTTGATCGACAGGGGCAAGATACGCAGTATTTT.

Many counts were recorded for this clonotype. Written as DNA, the CDR3 is TGTGCCAGCAGCTTATCCTGGGTCGACGAGCAGTACTTC. It is translated as CASSLSWVDEQYF. The rearrangement uses TRBV7-2 and TRBJ2-7; D not certain. V was shortened by 2 bases and J by 5 bases, with 10 bases between the two germline ends. The CDR3 totals 13 residues. The V gene's germline CDR1 is SGHTA and CDR2 FQGNSA.

This clonotype was seen at least ten times. The chain recombines TRBV25-1 with TRBJ2-2; 7 bases are a match to TRBD1. Germline CDR1 reads MGHDK; CDR2 reads SYGVNS. The J segment lost 7 bases and the V segment lost 8 bases, leaving 7 bases of the junction unmatched. This CDR3 is built from 13 residues. The CDR3 loop reads CASGRTGHGELFF. The CDR3 nucleotides are TGTGCCAGCGGGCGGACAGGACACGGGGAGCTGTTTTTT.